Listed here are 4 T cell receptor beta chains from one sample, sequenced in a study of blood T cell repertoires in COVID-19. Here immunoSEQ multiplex PCR was the method, and the copy in TCRdb shows in-frame clones only, minus some. Among some 150,000 clones listed, around four fifths were seen once. Source material: PBMCs or T cells enriched from blood (not recorded which). The receptors were sampled from a woman aged 45-65 years who had recovered from COVID-19.

The V and J genes are TRBV3-1 (or the pseudogene TRBV3-2) and TRBJ2-2, with D possibly TRBD1 on 5 matching bases. Trimming shortened V by 2 bases and J by 0 bases, and 13 bases separated the two germline ends. CDR1 is LGHDT and CDR2 is YNNKEL in the germline V gene (reference sequence). The CDR3 runs 17 residues. The DNA of the CDR3 is TGTGCCAGCAGCCAATTTGGGGCAGGGTCGAACACCGGGGAGCTGTTTTTT. Residues: CASSQFGAGSNTGELFF.

The genes are TRBV25-1 and TRBJ1-6, with a possible D match to TRBD1 (5 bases). Trimming removed 3 bases from V and 7 bases from J, with 13 bases in between. The germline CDR1 and CDR2 sequences are MGHDK and SYGVNS. This CDR3 is 15 amino acids long. CDR3 coding DNA: TGTGCCAGCAGTGACAGTACACGGGGGAATTCACCCCTCCACTTT. Translating it yields CASSDSTRGNSPLHF.

This clone was counted between two and nine times. The rearrangement uses TRBV18 and TRBJ2-2, with 7 bases identical to TRBD1. The germline V gene has CDR1 KGHSH and CDR2 LQKENI. CDR3 length: 16 residues. The ends lost 5 bases at V and 4 bases at J; junction bases unmatched: 10. The CDR3 DNA follows: TGTGCCAGCTCAAGATCCGGGACAGCAGTCACCGGGGAGCTGTTTTTT. It is translated as CASSRSGTAVTGELFF.

This clone was observed a handful of times. The chain employs TRBV15 and TRBJ1-5, with D perhaps matching TRBD1 (6 bases). Per the germline V gene, CDR1 is LNHNV and CDR2 is YYDKDF (reference sequence). The CDR3 extends over 18 amino acids. Trimming removed 0 bases at V and 7 bases at J, with 22 bases between. CDR3 protein: CATSRDLSSGELRQPQHF. The CDR3 region has the DNA TGTGCCACCAGCAGAGATCTTTCCTCAGGGGAATTAAGACAGCCCCAGCATTTT.